This T cell receptor beta chain was documented in a study of CD8+ T cells in alopecia areata. About the study: A regimen of oral tofacitinib, 5 to 10 mg twice daily, was given to treated patients. Study-wide points: Uncertainty remains about how baseline CD8+ expansion links to response, with one nonresponder. Lesional scalp, especially alopecia totalis/universalis, showed higher clonality than normal scalp.

Germline V gene lookup returns CDR1 MNHEY and CDR2 SMNVEV (reference sequence). This CDR3 spans 15 amino acids. V was pared by 4 bases and J by 5 bases, with 7 bases of the junction left unmatched. In each case, RNA was isolated and then reverse transcribed into cDNA as the sequencing template. Generated by immunoSEQ multiplex PCR, the TCRdb table keeps only in-frame clones and is missing some. The repertoire holds over 90,000 clones, with 85% to 90% as singletons. Treatment in this sample: oral pan-JAK inhibitor, 5-10 mg twice daily. T lymphocytes (CD4+ and CD8+) were sorted from PBMCs. This clone has a single count. The antigen remains unidentified.

This receptor was identified in a human donor with alopecia areata. The genes are TRBV27 and TRBJ2-5; 10 bases fit TRBD2. This sample comprised CD8+ T cells sorted from blood, obtained at roughly week 30, from a patient treated with tofacitinib. Here the CDR3 reads CASSSPAGGGETQYF. The CDR3 coding sequence is TGTGCCAGCAGTTCACCAGCGGGAGGGGGGGAGACCCAGTACTTC.